This T cell receptor beta chain was profiled in a study of T cell responses to AZD1222 COVID-19 vaccine. Pooling of second doses given at about 4 or about 12 weeks was done. Study outcomes and limitations: Repertoires were collected only later (after the peak T cell response had occurred). Spike-specific TCR breadth and depth were elevated following two AZD1222 doses.

Measured with immunoSEQ multiplex PCR; TCRdb has only the in-frame clones, and not every one. The sample carries approximately 77,000 clones, approximately 85% recorded once. As to this clone: Its specificity is not known.

Germline V CDR1 and CDR2: MRHNA, SNTAGT. This CDR3 contains 16 residues. J was trimmed by 7 bases and V by 5 bases; bases with no gene match: 8. The TCR comes from an adult who received the AZD1222 COVID-19 vaccine. The material sequenced was peripheral blood, taken 28 days after the second AZD1222 dose. The chain uses TRBV6-4 and TRBJ2-1; TRBD2 matches 13 bases. The CDR3 DNA sequence: TGTGCCAGCAGTAGACTAGCGGGGGGCCGGGGAAATGAGCAGTTCTTC. Amino acids: CASSRLAGGRGNEQFF.